This TCR beta chain was documented in a study of blood T cell repertoires in COVID-19. How the authors handled the data: From reference gene primer amplification, estimates of nucleated cell counts were derived. Profiled with immunoSEQ multiplex PCR; TCRdb holds only in-frame clones, not every one. V, J and clone size were drawn from that table, and D and trimming were deduced from the DNA. The sample shows a few hundred thousand clones, 84% of them seen only once. Trimming took 1 base from V and 7 from J, leaving 11 bases between them. This CDR3 comprises 13 residues. The V gene's germline CDR1 is LGHNA and CDR2 YSLEER.

This TCR was recovered from a human donor in a cohort sampled during active COVID-19. The chain couples TRBV4-3 to TRBJ2-7; the D gene is possibly TRBD2 (6 bases). The sequencing input was peripheral blood. The CDR3 sequence: CASSQVARGEQYF. The CDR3 nucleotides are TGCGCCAGCAGCCAAGTGGCGCGGGGAGAGCAGTACTTC.